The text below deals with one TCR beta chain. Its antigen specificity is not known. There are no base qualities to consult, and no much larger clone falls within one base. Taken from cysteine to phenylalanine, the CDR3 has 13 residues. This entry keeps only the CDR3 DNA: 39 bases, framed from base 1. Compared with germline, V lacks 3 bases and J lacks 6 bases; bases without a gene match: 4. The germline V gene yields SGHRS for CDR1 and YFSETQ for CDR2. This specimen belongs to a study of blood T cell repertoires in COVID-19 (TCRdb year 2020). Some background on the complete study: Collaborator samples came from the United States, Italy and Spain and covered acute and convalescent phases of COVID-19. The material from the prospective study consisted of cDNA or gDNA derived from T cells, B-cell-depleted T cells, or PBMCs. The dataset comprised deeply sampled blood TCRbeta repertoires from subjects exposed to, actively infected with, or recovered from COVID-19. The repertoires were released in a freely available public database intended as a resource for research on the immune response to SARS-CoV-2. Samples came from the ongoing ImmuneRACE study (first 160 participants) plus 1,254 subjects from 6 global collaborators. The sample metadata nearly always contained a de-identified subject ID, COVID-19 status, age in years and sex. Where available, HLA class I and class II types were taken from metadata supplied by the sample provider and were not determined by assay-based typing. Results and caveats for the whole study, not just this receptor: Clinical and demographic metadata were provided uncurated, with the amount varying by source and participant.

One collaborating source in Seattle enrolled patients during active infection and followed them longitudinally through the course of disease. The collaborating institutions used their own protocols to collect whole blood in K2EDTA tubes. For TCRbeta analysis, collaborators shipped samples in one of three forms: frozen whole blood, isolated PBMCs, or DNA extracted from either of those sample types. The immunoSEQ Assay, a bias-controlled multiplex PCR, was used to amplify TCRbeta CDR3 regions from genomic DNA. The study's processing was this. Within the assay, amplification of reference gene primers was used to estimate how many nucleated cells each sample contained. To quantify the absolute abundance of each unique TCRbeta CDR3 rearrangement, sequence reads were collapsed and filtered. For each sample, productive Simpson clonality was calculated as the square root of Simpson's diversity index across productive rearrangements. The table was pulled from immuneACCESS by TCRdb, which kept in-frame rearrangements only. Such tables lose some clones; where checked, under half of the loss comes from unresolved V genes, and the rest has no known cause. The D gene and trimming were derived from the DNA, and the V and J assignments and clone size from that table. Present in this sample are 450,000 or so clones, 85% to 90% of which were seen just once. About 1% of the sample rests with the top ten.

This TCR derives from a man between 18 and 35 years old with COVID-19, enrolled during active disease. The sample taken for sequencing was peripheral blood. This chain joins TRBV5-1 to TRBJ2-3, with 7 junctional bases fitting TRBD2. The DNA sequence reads TGCGCCAGCAGCTGGGACTACGGGGATACGCAGTATTTT. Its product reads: CASSWDYGDTQYF.